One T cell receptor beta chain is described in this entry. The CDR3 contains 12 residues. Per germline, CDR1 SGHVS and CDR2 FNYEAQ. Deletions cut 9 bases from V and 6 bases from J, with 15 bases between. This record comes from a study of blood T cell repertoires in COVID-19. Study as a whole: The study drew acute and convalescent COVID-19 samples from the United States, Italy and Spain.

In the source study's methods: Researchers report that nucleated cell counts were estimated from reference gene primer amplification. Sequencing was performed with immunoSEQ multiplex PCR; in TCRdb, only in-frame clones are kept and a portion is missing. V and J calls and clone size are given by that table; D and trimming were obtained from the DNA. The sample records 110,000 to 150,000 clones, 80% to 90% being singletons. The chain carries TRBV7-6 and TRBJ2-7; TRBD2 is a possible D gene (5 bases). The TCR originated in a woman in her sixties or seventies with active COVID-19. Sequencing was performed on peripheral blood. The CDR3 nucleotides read TGTGCCAGTGGCGGGTATACGGGCGAGCAGTACTTC. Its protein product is CASGGYTGEQYF.